Listed below are T cell receptor beta chains from one sample, sequenced in a study of blood T cell repertoires in COVID-19. Only in-frame clones appear in the TCRdb table, and some are missing; sequencing was by immunoSEQ multiplex PCR. The sample holds about 280,000 clones, 85% seen once. The sample taken for sequencing was PBMCs or T cells enriched from blood (not recorded which). All receptors come from a woman aged 50 to 60 who had recovered from COVID-19. The CDR3 runs from the conserved cysteine through the conserved F or W. Each record gives: clone size, D gene, J gene, V gene, CDR3 protein, CDR3 DNA. The D gene is left open where the match is weak. Clone size appears in some rows only: once, few, many, or a class for an expanded clone.

NA	NA	TRBJ2-7	TRBV11-2	CASSSGVGEPYEQYF	TGTGCCAGCAGCTCTGGGGTGGGAGAACCCTACGAGCAGTACTTC
NA	TRBD2	TRBJ2-1	TRBV7-3	CASSASGLAGNYNEQFF	TGTGCCAGCAGCGCCTCGGGACTAGCGGGGAACTACAATGAGCAGTTCTTC
NA	TRBD1	TRBJ2-7	TRBV2	CAEGQGENYEQYF	TGTGCTGAGGGACAGGGGGAGAACTACGAGCAGTACTTC
NA	NA	TRBJ2-7	TRBV7-8	CASSLYPPGINEQYF	TGTGCCAGCAGCTTATACCCCCCAGGGATCAACGAGCAGTACTTC
NA	NA	TRBJ1-4	TRBV18	CASSPPGGHNEKLFF	TGTGCCAGCTCACCACCAGGCGGACATAATGAAAAACTGTTTTTT
NA	NA	TRBJ1-2	TRBV29-1	CSVETGSGYTF	TGCAGCGTTGAGACAGGTTCTGGCTACACCTTC
once	NA	TRBJ2-6	TRBV9	CASSRLDSGANVLTF	TGTGCCAGCAGCCGACTGGACTCTGGGGCCAACGTCCTGACTTTC
NA	TRBD1	TRBJ2-1	TRBV27	CASSSRDRGFYNEQFF	TGTGCCAGCAGCTCTCGGGACAGGGGCTTCTACAATGAGCAGTTCTTC
few	NA	TRBJ1-1	TRBV29-1	CSVERNFGTEAFF	TGCAGCGTTGAGAGGAATTTTGGGACTGAAGCTTTCTTT
NA	TRBD2	TRBJ2-7	TRBV3-1/TRBV3-2	CASSPSSGQYEQYF	TGTGCCAGCAGCCCATCTAGCGGGCAGTACGAGCAGTACTTC
NA	TRBD1	TRBJ1-1	TRBV9	CASSGTGHTEAFF	TGTGCCAGCAGCGGGACAGGTCACACTGAAGCTTTCTTT
once	TRBD1	TRBJ2-7	TRBV11-3	CASSPRDSLDYEQYF	TGTGCCAGCAGCCCCCGGGACAGCCTAGACTACGAGCAGTACTTC
NA	NA	TRBJ2-5	TRBV7-2	CASSPMSRGGETQYF	TGTGCCAGCAGCCCAATGTCTAGGGGGGGGGAGACCCAGTACTTC